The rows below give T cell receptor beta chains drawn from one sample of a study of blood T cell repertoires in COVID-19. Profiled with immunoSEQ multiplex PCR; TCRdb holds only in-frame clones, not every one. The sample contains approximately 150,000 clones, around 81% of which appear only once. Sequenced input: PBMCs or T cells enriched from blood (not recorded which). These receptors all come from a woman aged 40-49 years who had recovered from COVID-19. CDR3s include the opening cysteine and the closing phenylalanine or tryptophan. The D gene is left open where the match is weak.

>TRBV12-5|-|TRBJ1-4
CASGLTATNEKLFF
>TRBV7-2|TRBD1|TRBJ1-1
CASSLGLGQGNTEAFF
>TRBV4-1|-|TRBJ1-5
CASSQSVYGNQPQHF
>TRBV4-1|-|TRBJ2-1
CASSQATGNEQFF
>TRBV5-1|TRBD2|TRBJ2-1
CASSGPGLAGAQSYNEQFF
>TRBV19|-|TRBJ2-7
CASSIGGSSYEQYF
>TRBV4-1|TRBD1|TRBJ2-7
CASSLNDRGRSYEQYF
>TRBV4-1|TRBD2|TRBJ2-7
CASSQGAGDMAYEQYF
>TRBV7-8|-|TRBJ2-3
CASSLIRMDTQYF
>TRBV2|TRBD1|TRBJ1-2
CASSESGTGRLGYTF